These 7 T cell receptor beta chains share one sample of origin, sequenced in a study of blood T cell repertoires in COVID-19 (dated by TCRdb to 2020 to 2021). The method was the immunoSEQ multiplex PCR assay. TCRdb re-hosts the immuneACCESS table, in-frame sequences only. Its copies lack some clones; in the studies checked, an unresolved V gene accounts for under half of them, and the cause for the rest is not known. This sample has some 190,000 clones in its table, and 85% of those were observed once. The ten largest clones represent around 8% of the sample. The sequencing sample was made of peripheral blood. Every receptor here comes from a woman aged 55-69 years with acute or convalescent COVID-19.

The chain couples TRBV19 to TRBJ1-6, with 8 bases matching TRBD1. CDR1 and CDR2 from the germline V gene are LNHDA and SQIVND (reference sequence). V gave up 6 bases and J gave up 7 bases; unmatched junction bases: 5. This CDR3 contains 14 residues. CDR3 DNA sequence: TGTGCCAGTAGCGAAGGGACAGGAAATTCACCCCTCCACTTT. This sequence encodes CASSEGTGNSPLHF.

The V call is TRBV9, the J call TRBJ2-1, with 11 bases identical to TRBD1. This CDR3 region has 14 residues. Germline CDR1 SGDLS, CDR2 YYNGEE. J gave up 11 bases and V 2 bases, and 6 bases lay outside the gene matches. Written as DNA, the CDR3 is TGTGCCAGCAGCGTTTCAGGACAGGGGGCGCAGCAGTTCTTC. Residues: CASSVSGQGAQQFF.

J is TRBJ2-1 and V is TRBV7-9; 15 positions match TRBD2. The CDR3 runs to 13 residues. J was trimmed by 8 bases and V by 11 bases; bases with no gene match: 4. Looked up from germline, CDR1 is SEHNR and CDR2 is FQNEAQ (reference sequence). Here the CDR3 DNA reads TGTGCCTCGGGACTAGCGGGAGGCGATGAGCAGTTCTTC. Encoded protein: CASGLAGGDEQFF.

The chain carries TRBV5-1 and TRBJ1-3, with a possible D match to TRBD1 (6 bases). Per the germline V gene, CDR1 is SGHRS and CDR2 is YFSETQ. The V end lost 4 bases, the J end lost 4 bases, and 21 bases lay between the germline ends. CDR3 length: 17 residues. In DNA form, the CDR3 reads TGCGCCAGCAGCCCTATACAGGGACGAGTGTCGGGAAACACCATATATTTT. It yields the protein CASSPIQGRVSGNTIYF. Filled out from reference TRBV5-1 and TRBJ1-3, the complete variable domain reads KAGVTQTPRYLIKTRGQQVTLSCSPISGHRSVSWYQQTPGQGLQFLFEYFSETQRNKGNFPGRFSGRQFSNSRSEMNVSTLELGDSALYLCASSPIQGRVSGNTIYFGEGSWLTVV.

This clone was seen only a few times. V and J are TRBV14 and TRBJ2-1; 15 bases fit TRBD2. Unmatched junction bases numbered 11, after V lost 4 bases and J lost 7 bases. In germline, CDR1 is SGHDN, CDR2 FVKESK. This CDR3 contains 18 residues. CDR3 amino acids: CASSPRRTSGRAQNEQFF. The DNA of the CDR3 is TGTGCCAGCAGCCCTAGGCGGACTAGCGGGAGGGCCCAGAATGAGCAGTTCTTC.

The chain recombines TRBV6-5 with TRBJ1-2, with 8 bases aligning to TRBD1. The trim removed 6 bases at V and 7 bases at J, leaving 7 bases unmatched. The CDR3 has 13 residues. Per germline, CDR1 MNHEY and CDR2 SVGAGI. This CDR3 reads CASSYDRGGGYTF. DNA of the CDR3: TGTGCCAGCAGCTACGACAGGGGAGGTGGCTACACCTTC.

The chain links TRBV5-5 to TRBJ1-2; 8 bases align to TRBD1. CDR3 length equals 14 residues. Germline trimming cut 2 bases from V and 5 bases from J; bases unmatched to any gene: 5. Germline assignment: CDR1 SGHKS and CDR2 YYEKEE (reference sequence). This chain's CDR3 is CASSLVDRGYGYTF. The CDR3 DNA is TGTGCCAGCAGCTTAGTCGACAGGGGATATGGCTACACCTTC.